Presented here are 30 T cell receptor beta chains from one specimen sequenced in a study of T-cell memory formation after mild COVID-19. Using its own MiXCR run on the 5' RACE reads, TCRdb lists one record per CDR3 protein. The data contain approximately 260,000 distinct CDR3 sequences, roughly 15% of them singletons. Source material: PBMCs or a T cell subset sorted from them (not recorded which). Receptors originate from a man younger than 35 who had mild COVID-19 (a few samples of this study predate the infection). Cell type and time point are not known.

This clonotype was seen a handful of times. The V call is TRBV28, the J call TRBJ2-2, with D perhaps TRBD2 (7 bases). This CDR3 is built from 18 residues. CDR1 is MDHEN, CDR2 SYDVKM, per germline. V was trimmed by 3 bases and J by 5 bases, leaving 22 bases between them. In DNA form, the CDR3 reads TGTGCCAGCAGTTTCTTCTACTTAGGCAGGGGAGGGACCGGGGAGCTGTTTTTT. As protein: CASSFFYLGRGGTGELFF.

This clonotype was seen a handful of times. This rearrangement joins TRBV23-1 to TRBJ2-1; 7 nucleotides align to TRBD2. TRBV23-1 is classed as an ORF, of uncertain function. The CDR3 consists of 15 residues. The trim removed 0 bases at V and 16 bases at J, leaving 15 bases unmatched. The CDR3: CASSQSEIASKRGFF. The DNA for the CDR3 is TGCGCCAGCAGTCAATCTGAAATTGCTAGTAAGCGGGGCTTCTTC.

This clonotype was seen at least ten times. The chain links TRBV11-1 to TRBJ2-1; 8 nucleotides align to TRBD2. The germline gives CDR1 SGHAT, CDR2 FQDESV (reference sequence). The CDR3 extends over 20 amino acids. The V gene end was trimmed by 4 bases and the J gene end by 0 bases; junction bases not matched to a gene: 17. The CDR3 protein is CASSSQGAASGTSSYNEQFF. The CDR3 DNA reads TGTGCCAGCAGCTCGCAAGGGGCCGCCTCCGGGACTAGCTCCTACAATGAGCAGTTCTTC.

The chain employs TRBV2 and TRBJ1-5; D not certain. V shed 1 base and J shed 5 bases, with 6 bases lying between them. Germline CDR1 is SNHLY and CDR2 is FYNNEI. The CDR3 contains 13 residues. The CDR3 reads CASSEEGHQPQHF. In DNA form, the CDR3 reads TGTGCCAGCAGTGAAGAGGGTCATCAGCCCCAGCATTTT. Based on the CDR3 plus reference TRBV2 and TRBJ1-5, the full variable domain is EPEVTQTPSHQVTQMGQEVILRCVPISNHLYFYWYRQILGQKVEFLVSFYNNEISEKSEIFDDQFSVERPDGSNFTLKIRSTKLEDSAMYFCASSEEGHQPQHFGDGTRLSIL.

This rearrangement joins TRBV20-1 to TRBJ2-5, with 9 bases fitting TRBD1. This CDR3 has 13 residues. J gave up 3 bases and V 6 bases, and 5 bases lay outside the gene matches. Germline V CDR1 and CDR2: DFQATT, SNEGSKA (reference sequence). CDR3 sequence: CSATRQGEETQYF. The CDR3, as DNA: TGCAGTGCAACAAGACAGGGGGAAGAGACCCAGTACTTC.

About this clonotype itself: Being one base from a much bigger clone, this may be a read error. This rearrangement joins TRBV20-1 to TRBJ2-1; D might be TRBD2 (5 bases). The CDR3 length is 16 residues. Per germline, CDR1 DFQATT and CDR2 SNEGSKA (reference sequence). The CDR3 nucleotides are TGCAGTGCTAGCACCCCGGGGAGCGGTAATTACAATGAGCAGTTATTC. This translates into CSASTPGSGNYNEQLF.

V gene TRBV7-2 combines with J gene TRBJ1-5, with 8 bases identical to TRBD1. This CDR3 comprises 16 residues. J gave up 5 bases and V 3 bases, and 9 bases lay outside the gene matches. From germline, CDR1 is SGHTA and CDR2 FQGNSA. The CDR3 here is CASSFLAGGYDQPQHF. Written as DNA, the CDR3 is TGTGCCAGCAGCTTCTTGGCAGGGGGCTATGATCAGCCCCAGCATTTT.

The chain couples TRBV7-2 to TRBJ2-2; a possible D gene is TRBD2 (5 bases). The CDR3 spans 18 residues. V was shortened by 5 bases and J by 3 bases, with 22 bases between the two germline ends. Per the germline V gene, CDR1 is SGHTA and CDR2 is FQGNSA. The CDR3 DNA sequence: TGTGCCAGCAGCACACCACCGGGATCCCTTTCGGACACCGGGGAGCTGTTTTTT. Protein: CASSTPPGSLSDTGELFF.

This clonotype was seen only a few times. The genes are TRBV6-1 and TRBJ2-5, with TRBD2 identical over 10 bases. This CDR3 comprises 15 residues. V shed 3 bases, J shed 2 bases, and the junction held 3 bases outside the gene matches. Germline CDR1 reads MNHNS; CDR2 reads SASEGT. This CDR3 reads CASSDASGGQETQYF. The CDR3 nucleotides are TGTGCCAGCAGTGATGCTAGCGGGGGACAAGAGACCCAGTACTTC.

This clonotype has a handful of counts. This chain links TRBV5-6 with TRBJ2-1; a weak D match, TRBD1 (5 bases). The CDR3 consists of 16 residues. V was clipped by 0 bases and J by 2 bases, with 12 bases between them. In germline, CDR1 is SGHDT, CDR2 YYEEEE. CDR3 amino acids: CASSLGGTGPYNEQFF. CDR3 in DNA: TGTGCCAGCAGCTTGGGGGGTACAGGACCCTACAATGAGCAGTTCTTC.

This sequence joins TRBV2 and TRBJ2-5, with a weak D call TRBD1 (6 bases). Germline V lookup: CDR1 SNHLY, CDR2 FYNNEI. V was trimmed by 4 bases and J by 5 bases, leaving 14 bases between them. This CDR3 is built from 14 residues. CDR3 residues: CASSATPGVETQYF. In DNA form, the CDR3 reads TGTGCCAGCAGTGCAACGCCAGGGGTCGAGACCCAGTACTTC.

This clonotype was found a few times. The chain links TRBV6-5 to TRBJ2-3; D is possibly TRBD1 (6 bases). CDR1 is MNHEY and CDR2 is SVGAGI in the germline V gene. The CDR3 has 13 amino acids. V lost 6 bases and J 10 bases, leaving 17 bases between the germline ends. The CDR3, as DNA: TGTGCCAGCAGCCACCGGACAGTCGCAGCGCAGTATTTT. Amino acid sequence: CASSHRTVAAQYF.

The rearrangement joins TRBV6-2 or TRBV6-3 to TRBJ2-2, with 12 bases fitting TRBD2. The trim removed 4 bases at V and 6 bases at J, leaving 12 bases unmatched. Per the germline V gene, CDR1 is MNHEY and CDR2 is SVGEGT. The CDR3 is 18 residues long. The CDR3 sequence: CASSSPLAGGLGPGELFF. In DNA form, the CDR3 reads TGTGCCAGCAGTTCACCCCTAGCGGGGGGGCTGGGCCCCGGGGAGCTGTTTTTT.

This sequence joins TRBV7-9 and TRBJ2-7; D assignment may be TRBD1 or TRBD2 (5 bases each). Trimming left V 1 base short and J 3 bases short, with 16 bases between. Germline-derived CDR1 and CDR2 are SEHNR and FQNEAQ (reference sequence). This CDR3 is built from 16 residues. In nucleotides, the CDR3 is TGTGCCAGCAGCTTAGTGAGGCTTTCGGGGCACTACGAGCAGTACGTC. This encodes CASSLVRLSGHYEQYV.

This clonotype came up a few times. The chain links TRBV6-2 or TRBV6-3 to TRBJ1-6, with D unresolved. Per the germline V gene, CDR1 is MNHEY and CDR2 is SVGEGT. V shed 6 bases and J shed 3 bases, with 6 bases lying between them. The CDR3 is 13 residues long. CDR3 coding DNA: TGTGCCAGCAGCGACCGCTATAATTCACCCCTCCACTTT. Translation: CASSDRYNSPLHF.

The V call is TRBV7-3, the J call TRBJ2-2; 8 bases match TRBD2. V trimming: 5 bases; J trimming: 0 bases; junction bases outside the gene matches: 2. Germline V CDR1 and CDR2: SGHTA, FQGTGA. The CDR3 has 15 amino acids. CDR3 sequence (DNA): TGTGCCAGCAGCGCCGGGGGGGCGAACACCGGGGAGCTGTTTTTT. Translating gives CASSAGGANTGELFF.

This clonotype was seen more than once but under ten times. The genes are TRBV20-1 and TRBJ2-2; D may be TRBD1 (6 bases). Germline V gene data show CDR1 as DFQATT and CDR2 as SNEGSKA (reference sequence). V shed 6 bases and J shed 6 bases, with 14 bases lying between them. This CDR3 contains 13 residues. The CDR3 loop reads CSASGQGSGELFF. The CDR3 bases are TGCAGTGCCTCCGGGCAGGGGTCCGGGGAGCTGTTTTTT.

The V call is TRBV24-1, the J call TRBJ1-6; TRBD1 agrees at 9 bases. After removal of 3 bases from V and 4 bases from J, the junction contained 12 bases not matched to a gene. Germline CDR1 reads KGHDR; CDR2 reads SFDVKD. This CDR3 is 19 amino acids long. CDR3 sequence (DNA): TGTGCCACCAGTGATCCCCGGGACAGGGTAGGGGGTTATAATTCACCCCTCCACTTT. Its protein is CATSDPRDRVGGYNSPLHF.

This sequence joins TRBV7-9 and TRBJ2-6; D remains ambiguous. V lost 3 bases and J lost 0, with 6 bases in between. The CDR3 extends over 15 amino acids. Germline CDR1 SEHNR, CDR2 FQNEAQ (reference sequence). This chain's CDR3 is CASSFRRSGANVLTF. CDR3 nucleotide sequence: TGTGCCAGCAGCTTCCGACGCTCTGGGGCCAACGTCCTGACTTTC.

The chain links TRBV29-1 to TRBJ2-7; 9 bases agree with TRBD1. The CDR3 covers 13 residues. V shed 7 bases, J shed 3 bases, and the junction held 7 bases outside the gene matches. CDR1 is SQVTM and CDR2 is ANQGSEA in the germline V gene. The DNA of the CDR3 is TGCAGCGCTGGAGGGACAGGGTTCTACGAGCAGTACTTC. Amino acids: CSAGGTGFYEQYF.

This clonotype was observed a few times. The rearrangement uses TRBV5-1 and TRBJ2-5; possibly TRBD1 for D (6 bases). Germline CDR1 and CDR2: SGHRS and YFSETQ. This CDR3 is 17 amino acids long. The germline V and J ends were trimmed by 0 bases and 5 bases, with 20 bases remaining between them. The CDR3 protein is CASSLGRYRDREETQYF. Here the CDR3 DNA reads TGCGCCAGCAGCTTGGGTCGATACAGGGATAGGGAGGAGACCCAGTACTTC.

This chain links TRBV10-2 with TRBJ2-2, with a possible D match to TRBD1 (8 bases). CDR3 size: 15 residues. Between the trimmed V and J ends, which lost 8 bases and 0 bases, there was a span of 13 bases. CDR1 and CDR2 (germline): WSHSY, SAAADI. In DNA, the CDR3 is TGCGCCAGCTGGACAGGGACTACGAACACCGGGGAGCTGTTTTTT. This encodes CASWTGTTNTGELFF.

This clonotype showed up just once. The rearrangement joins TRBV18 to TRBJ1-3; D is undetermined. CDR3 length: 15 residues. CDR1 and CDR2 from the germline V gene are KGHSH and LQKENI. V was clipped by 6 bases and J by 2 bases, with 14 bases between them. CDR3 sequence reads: CASSPVPGTGNTIYF. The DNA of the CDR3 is TGTGCCAGCTCCCCAGTACCCGGGACTGGAAACACCATATATTTT.

The CDR3 loop reads CATSDPGTGPDTQYF. The DNA for the CDR3 is TGTGCCACCAGTGATCCCGGGACAGGCCCCGATACGCAGTATTTT. The chain couples TRBV24-1 to TRBJ2-3, with 8 bases fitting TRBD1. The CDR3 has 15 residues. V gave up 3 bases and J gave up 6 bases; unmatched junction bases: 7. Per the germline V gene, CDR1 is KGHDR and CDR2 is SFDVKD.

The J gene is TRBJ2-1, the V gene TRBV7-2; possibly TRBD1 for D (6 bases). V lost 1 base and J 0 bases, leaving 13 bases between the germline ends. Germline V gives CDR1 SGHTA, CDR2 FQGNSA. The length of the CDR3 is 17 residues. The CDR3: CASSLGSRGSSYNEQFF. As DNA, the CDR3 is TGTGCCAGCAGCTTAGGGTCTAGGGGGAGCTCCTACAATGAGCAGTTCTTC.

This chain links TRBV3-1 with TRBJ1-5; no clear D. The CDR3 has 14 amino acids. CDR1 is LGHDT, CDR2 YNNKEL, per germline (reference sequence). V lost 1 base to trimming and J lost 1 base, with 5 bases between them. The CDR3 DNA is TGTGCCAGCAGCCAAGCTTCGAGCAATCAGCCCCAGCATTTT. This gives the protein CASSQASSNQPQHF.

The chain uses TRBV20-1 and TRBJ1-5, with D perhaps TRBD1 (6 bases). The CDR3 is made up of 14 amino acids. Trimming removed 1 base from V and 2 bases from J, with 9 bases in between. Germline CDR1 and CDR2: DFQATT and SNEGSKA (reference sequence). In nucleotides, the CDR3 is TGCAGTGCTAGAGCGGGGGCTGGCAATCAGCCCCAGCATTTT. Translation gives CSARAGAGNQPQHF.

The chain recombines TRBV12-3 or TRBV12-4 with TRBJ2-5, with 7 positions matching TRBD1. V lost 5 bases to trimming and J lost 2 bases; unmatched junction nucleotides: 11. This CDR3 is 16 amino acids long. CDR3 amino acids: CASSPSRGIGQETQYF. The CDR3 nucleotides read TGTGCCAGCAGTCCCAGCAGGGGGATTGGGCAAGAGACCCAGTACTTC.

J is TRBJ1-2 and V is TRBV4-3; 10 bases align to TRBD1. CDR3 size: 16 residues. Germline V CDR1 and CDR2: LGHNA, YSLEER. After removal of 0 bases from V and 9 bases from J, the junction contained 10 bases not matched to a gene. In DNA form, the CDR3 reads TGCGCCAGCAGCCAAGATAGGGGGACAGGGGATAGTAGCTACACCTTC. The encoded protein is CASSQDRGTGDSSYTF.

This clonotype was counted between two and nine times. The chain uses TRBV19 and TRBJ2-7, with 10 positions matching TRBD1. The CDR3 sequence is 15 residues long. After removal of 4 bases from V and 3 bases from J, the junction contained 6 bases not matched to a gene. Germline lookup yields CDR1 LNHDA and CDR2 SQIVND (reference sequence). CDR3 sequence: CASSNPGQGSYEQYF. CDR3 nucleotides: TGTGCCAGTAGTAATCCGGGACAGGGGAGCTACGAGCAGTACTTC.